These 24 T cell receptor beta chains were all obtained from the same sample, sequenced in a study of blood T cell repertoires in COVID-19 (dated by TCRdb to the early 2020s). Library creation used the immunoSEQ multiplex PCR assay. Held by TCRdb, this immuneACCESS table contains in-frame sequences only and omits some clones. Under half of the omission traces to an unresolved V gene where checked; the cause of the rest is unknown. This sample lists about 470,000 clones; 87% were detected once. The ten largest clonotypes hold 0.7% of the sample. Sequenced sample: PBMCs or T cells enriched from blood (not recorded which). These TCRs come from a woman younger than 30 who had recovered from COVID-19.

The CDR3 DNA follows: TGTGCCAGCAGTTACGTCACAGGGTATAATGAAAAACTGTTTTTT. Amino acids: CASSYVTGYNEKLFF. The V call is TRBV6-5, the J call TRBJ1-4, with a tentative D call TRBD1 (6 bases). CDR3 length: 15 residues. CDR1 is MNHEY and CDR2 is SVGAGI in the germline V gene. V was pared by 2 bases and J by 4 bases, with 11 bases between.

This clone has just one count. The chain has TRBV3-1 (or the pseudogene TRBV3-2) and TRBJ2-3; perhaps TRBD2 as D (6 bases). The CDR3 loop spans 15 amino acids. Germline-derived CDR1 and CDR2 are LGHDT and YNNKEL (reference sequence). Trimming removed 6 bases at V and 5 bases at J, with 18 bases between. The CDR3 reads CASRAGTGRLDTQYF. CDR3 bases: TGTGCCAGCAGAGCCGGGACTGGGCGACTAGATACGCAGTATTTT.

This chain links TRBV30 with TRBJ2-3, with D possibly matching TRBD2 (5 bases). Germline V gene sequence: CDR1 GTSNPN, CDR2 SVGIG (reference sequence). CDR3 size: 14 residues. The germline V and J ends were trimmed by 6 bases and 2 bases, with 15 bases remaining between them. As DNA, the CDR3 is TGTGCCTGCCAAAGCGGTTCGTTCACAGATACGCAGTATTTT. Its translation is CACQSGSFTDTQYF.

V and J are TRBV5-5 and TRBJ1-5; D is ambiguous. V lost 1 base, J lost 3 bases, and 8 bases lay in between. CDR3 size: 14 residues. Germline V gene data show CDR1 as SGHKS and CDR2 as YYEKEE (reference sequence). CDR3 coding DNA: TGTGCCAGCAGCTTGTATCAGTTCAATCAGCCCCAGCATTTT. It yields the protein CASSLYQFNQPQHF.

As to this clone: This same CDR3 is encoded by further DNA sequences in the sample. The J gene is TRBJ2-5, the V gene TRBV5-1; D gene uncertain. V was pared by 0 bases and J by 1 base, with 4 bases between. CDR3 size: 13 residues. Per germline, CDR1 SGHRS and CDR2 YFSETQ. CDR3 bases: TGCGCCAGCAGCTTGGCCAGCCAAGAGACCCAGTACTTC. It yields the protein CASSLASQETQYF.

The CDR3 is CASRKGDTEAFF. The CDR3 nucleotides are TGCGCCAGCAGGAAGGGGGACACTGAAGCTTTCTTT. This chain links TRBV10-2 with TRBJ1-1, with D maybe TRBD1 (6 bases). V was shortened by 6 bases and J by 3 bases, with 8 bases between the two germline ends. The germline gives CDR1 WSHSY, CDR2 SAAADI. The CDR3 consists of 12 residues.

The chain combines TRBV18 with TRBJ2-1; 10 bases agree with TRBD2. Germline assignment: CDR1 KGHSH and CDR2 LQKENI. CDR3 size: 16 residues. V shed 1 base, J shed 5 bases, and the junction held 5 bases outside the gene matches. The CDR3 loop reads CASSPRVAGGHNEQFF. DNA of the CDR3: TGTGCCAGCTCACCACGAGTAGCGGGGGGCCACAATGAGCAGTTCTTC.

The CDR3 region is CASSRDFTDTQYF. DNA of the CDR3: TGTGCCAGCAGCCGGGACTTCACAGATACGCAGTATTTT. This sequence joins TRBV7-3 and TRBJ2-3; possible D gene TRBD2, 6 bases. This CDR3 comprises 13 residues. Germline lookup yields CDR1 SGHTA and CDR2 FQGTGA. With 5 bases removed from V and 2 bases from J, the gap between germline ends came to 8 bases.

Worth noting for this clone: The junction and the germline gene differ at one end; a read error may be behind it. The chain recombines TRBV12-3 or TRBV12-4 with TRBJ1-2; tentative D call: TRBD1 (5 bases). The length of the CDR3 is 12 residues. The CDR3 is CASSLGGYGDLF. The CDR3 DNA reads as TGTGCCAGCAGTCTGGGGGGGTATGGGGACCTCTTC.

This clone appeared a single time. The genes are TRBV6-5 and TRBJ1-2; 10 bases agree with TRBD1. Germline values: CDR1 MNHEY, CDR2 SVGAGI. V lost 7 bases, J lost 2 bases, and 7 bases stayed unmatched. The CDR3 totals 15 residues. The CDR3 here is CASIRQGAQNYGYTF. The CDR3 coding sequence is TGTGCCAGCATCCGACAGGGGGCGCAGAACTATGGCTACACCTTC.

The chain links TRBV18 to TRBJ2-2; 9 nucleotides match TRBD1. CDR3 length: 17 amino acids. CDR1 and CDR2 from the germline V gene are KGHSH and LQKENI. V was clipped by 3 bases and J by 5 bases; unmatched bases: 10. Written as DNA, the CDR3 is TGTGCCAGCTCACCTCTCGGACAGGGGATAGGGACCGGGGAGCTGTTTTTT. Its protein is CASSPLGQGIGTGELFF.

The rearrangement links TRBV19 to TRBJ2-7; 9 bases line up with TRBD1. Germline V CDR1 and CDR2: LNHDA, SQIVND (reference sequence). The CDR3 covers 14 residues. V lost 3 bases to trimming and J lost 3 bases; unmatched junction nucleotides: 3. The CDR3: CASSIGTGNYEQYF. The CDR3 nucleotides read TGTGCCAGTAGTATCGGGACAGGGAACTACGAGCAGTACTTC.

V is TRBV10-1 and J is TRBJ1-4; TRBD1 matches 9 bases. The junction had 4 bases not matched to a gene; V was cut back by 6 bases and J by 5 bases. CDR3 length: 14 residues. Looked up from germline, CDR1 is WNHNN and CDR2 is SYGVQD (reference sequence). The CDR3 bases are TGCGCCAGCAGCCCACAGGGGGCGAATGAAAAACTGTTTTTT. Encoded protein: CASSPQGANEKLFF.

The chain recombines TRBV2 with TRBJ1-3; a possible D gene is TRBD1 (6 bases). V lost 5 bases, J lost 3 bases, and 14 bases lay in between. The length of the CDR3 is 15 residues. Germline V gene lookup returns CDR1 SNHLY and CDR2 FYNNEI. CDR3 residues: CASSSTGLGGNTIYF. The DNA for the CDR3 is TGTGCCAGCAGTAGCACAGGGTTGGGTGGAAACACCATATATTTT. Full variable domain (rest looked up from reference TRBV2 and TRBJ1-3): EPEVTQTPSHQVTQMGQEVILRCVPISNHLYFYWYRQILGQKVEFLVSFYNNEISEKSEIFDDQFSVERPDGSNFTLKIRSTKLEDSAMYFCASSSTGLGGNTIYFGEGSWLTVV.

V is TRBV19 and J is TRBJ1-5; TRBD1 might be the D (6 bases). Trimming removed 9 bases from V and 2 bases from J, with 11 bases in between. Per germline, CDR1 LNHDA and CDR2 SQIVND (reference sequence). The CDR3 runs to 13 residues. For the CDR3, the DNA is TGTGCCAGCGCCTCAGGGGGCAATCAGCCCCAGCATTTT. Residues: CASASGGNQPQHF.

This clone was observed a handful of times. This chain joins TRBV7-3 and TRBJ1-3; 9 bases agree with TRBD1. The CDR3 length is 15 residues. The germline gives CDR1 SGHTA, CDR2 FQGTGA. The V and J ends lost 5 bases and 3 bases, in that order; junction bases with no gene match: 5. Here the CDR3 DNA reads TGTGCCAGCAGCCCGACAGGGGGAGGTGGAAACACCATATATTTT. This encodes CASSPTGGGGNTIYF.

This chain connects TRBV28 to TRBJ1-5, with a tentative D call TRBD1 (6 bases). Trimming took off 2 bases at V and 11 bases at J, with 16 bases between the two ends. This CDR3 region has 14 residues. Germline V gene sequence: CDR1 MDHEN, CDR2 SYDVKM. In DNA form, the CDR3 reads TGTGCCAGCAGTTTAGAAATGGGGGCAGGGACCCAGCATTTT. Translated, it gives CASSLEMGAGTQHF. The full variable domain, rest sourced from reference TRBV28 and TRBJ1-5, is DVKVTQSSRYLVKRTGEKVFLECVQDMDHENMFWYRQDPGLGLRLIYFSYDVKMKEKGDIPEGYSVSREKKERFSLILESASTNQTSMYLCASSLEMGAGTQHFGDGTRLSIL.

CDR3: CASSLWAAGANVLTF. CDR3 DNA sequence: TGCGCCAGCAGCTTGTGGGCAGCCGGGGCCAACGTCCTGACTTTC. The V gene is TRBV5-1, the J gene TRBJ2-6, with D hard to call. The germline gives CDR1 SGHRS, CDR2 YFSETQ. The CDR3 spans 15 residues. Trimming took off 1 base at V and 4 bases at J, with 9 bases between the two ends. Full variable domain (rest looked up from reference TRBV5-1 and TRBJ2-6): KAGVTQTPRYLIKTRGQQVTLSCSPISGHRSVSWYQQTPGQGLQFLFEYFSETQRNKGNFPGRFSGRQFSNSRSEMNVSTLELGDSALYLCASSLWAAGANVLTFGAGSRLTVL.

The rearrangement uses TRBV5-1 and TRBJ2-1; D gene unclear. The CDR3 sequence is 14 residues long. Trimming removed 0 bases at V and 7 bases at J, with 11 bases between. Germline V CDR1 and CDR2: SGHRS, YFSETQ. CDR3 DNA: TGCGCCAGCAGCTTGGGAACTCTCCCTAATGAGCAGTTCTTC. Encoded protein: CASSLGTLPNEQFF.

This sequence joins TRBV7-9 and TRBJ2-7; 7 bases are shared with TRBD1. Germline values: CDR1 SEHNR, CDR2 FQNEAQ (reference sequence). The V segment lost 4 bases and the J segment 0 bases; nucleotides outside the gene matches: 9. CDR3 length: 16 residues. The CDR3 region is CASSSIGQDFSYEQYF. Written as DNA, the CDR3 is TGTGCCAGCAGCTCAATCGGACAGGACTTCTCCTACGAGCAGTACTTC. Drawing the rest from reference TRBV7-9 and TRBJ2-7, the complete variable domain is DTGVSQNPRHKITKRGQNVTFRCDPISEHNRLYWYRQTLGQGPEFLTYFQNEAQLEKSRLLSDRFSAERPKGSFSTLEIQRTEQGDSAMYLCASSSIGQDFSYEQYFGPGTRLTVT.

The rearrangement uses TRBV5-1 and TRBJ2-7; D is undetermined. CDR1 and CDR2 from the germline V gene are SGHRS and YFSETQ. V was clipped by 5 bases and J by 3 bases, with 6 bases between them. The CDR3 length is 11 residues. The CDR3 DNA follows: TGCGCCAGCAGGACTGACTACGAGCAGTACTTC. Translated, it gives CASRTDYEQYF.

The J gene is TRBJ2-5, the V gene TRBV5-1; 8 nucleotides line up with TRBD2. The CDR3 has 14 residues. Germline trimming cut 6 bases from V and 2 bases from J; bases unmatched to any gene: 6. Germline values: CDR1 SGHRS, CDR2 YFSETQ. The CDR3 DNA reads as TGCGCCAGCACCCCGGGAGGGAGGCAAGAGACCCAGTACTTC. Its protein is CASTPGGRQETQYF.

The rearrangement uses TRBV30 and TRBJ1-3; D not resolved. The CDR3 totals 12 residues. CDR1 is GTSNPN and CDR2 is SVGIG in the germline V gene (reference sequence). V shed 4 bases and J shed 0 bases, with 4 bases lying between them. As DNA, the CDR3 is TGTGCCTGGACGAGCTCTGGAAACACCATATATTTT. Translated, it gives CAWTSSGNTIYF.

The CDR3 spells CASTTGGSRGYTF. The DNA of the CDR3 is TGTGCCAGCACTACAGGGGGAAGTCGGGGCTACACCTTC. V usage is TRBV28 and J usage is TRBJ1-2; 8 bases align to TRBD1. The CDR3 extends over 13 amino acids. V lost 7 bases to trimming and J lost 8 bases; unmatched junction nucleotides: 9. Looked up from germline, CDR1 is MDHEN and CDR2 is SYDVKM.